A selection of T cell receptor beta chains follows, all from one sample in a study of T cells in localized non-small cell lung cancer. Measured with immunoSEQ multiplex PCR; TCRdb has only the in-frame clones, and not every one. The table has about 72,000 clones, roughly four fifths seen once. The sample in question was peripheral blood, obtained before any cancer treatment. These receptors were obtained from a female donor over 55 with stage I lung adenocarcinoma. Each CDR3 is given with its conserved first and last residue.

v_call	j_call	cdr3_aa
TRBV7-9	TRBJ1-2	CASSQGAGGYTF
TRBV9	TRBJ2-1	CASSPTSGNYNEQFF
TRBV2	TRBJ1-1	CASSAVEGTEAFF
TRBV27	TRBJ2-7	CASSQAIRFYEQYF
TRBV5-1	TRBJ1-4	CASTTADAKNEKLFF
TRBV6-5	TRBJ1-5	CASSYSYDTGKPQHF
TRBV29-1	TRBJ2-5	CSASVGTETQYF
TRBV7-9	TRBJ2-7	CASSHNPQGANSYEQYF
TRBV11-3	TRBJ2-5	CASSPRTSGETQYF
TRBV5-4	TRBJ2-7	CASSSHTGTSARYEQYF
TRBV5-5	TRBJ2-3	CASSYKDRYSTDTQYF
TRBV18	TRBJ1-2	CASSPISGDNGYTF
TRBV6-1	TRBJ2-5	CASSGLTRAQETQYF
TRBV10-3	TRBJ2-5	CAIRPGLAGAEETQYF
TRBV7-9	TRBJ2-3	CASSYKGGDSSGPRYF
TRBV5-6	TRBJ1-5	CASSLWGRLEPQHF
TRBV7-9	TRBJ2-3	CASSAGTSGESDTQYF
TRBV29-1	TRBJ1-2	CSVERQGKGYTF
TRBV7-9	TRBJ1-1	CASSSVIPNTEAFF
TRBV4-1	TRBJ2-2	CASSQPTSGRAAGELFF
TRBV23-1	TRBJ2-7	CASRRSSYEQYF
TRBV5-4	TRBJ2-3	CASSLAGRGGTDTQYF
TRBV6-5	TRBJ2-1	CASSRLGNEQFF
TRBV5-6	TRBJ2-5	CASSSGGETQYF
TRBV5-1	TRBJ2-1	CASSLEVPSGRAGDEQFF
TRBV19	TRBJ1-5	CASSRPAPPWQPQHF
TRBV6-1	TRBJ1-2	CASSATGSNYGYTF
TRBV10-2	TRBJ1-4	CASSGRSNEKLFF
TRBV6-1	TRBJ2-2	CASGRGVTGELFF
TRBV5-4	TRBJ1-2	CASSPGTQGGGYTF
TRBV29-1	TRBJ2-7	CSVRTGHLPYEQYF
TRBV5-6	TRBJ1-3	CASSPDTSGNTIYF
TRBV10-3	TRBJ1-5	CAISDRVNQPQHF
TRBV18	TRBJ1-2	CASSPTRGQIKDMDYTF
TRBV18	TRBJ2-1	CASSTGRSRESYEQFF
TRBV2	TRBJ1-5	CASSERGNQPQHF
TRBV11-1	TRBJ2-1	CASSLENRGTEQFF
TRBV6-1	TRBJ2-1	CASSQADSFREFF
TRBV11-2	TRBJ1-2	CASSPAEGYTF
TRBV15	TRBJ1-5	CATRSTQGASNQPQHF
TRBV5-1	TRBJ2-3	CASSLESGGITDTQYF
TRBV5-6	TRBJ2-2	CASRRTVVFTGELFF
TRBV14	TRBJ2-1	CASSQGRASGGFSYNEQFF
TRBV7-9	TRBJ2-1	CASSPRAGAGLSYNEQFF
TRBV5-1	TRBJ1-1	CASSSGRTMNTEAFF
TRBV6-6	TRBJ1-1	CASSYSNGGTEAFF
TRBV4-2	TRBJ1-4	CASSQSDPGTEKLFF
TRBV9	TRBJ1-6	CASSVEMHGNSPLHF
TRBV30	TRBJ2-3	CAWSVSDTQYF
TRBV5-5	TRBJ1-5	CASSFSGTGGNQPQHF
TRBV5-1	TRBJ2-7	CASSQGAAWEQYF
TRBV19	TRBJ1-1	CASSMGSGQGVAEAFF
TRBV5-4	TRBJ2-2	CASSGASSGETGELFF
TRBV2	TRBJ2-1	CASRGRSPEQFF
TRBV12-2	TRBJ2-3	CASRLAYLADRADTQYF
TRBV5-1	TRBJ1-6	CASSRERQGNNSPLHF
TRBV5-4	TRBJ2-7	CASSLRGGVREQYF